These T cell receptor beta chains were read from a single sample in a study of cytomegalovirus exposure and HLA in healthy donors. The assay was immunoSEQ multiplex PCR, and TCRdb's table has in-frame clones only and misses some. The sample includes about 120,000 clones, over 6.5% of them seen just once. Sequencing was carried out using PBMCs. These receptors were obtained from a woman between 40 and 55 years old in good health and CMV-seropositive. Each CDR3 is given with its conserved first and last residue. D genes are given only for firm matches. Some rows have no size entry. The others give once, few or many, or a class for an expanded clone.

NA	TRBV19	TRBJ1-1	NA	CASKPGRGAGPTEAFF	TGTGCCAGTAAACCCGGTCGGGGGGCTGGGCCGACTGAAGCTTTCTTT
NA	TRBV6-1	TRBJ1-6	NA	CASRANRVDNSPLHF	TGTGCCAGCAGGGCAAACAGGGTTGATAATTCACCCCTCCACTTT
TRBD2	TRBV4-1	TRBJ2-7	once	CASSQDGIAGAYEQYF	TGCGCCAGCAGCCAAGATGGTATAGCGGGGGCCTACGAGCAGTACTTC
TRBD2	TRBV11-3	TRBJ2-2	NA	CASSLASGGAGGELFF	TGTGCCAGCAGCTTAGCTAGCGGGGGGGCCGGCGGGGAGCTGTTTTTT
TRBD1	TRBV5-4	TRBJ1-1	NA	CASSLIPGQGTEAFF	TGTGCCAGCAGCTTAATCCCGGGACAGGGGACTGAAGCTTTCTTT
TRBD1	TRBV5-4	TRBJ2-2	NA	CASSLAAQGVGTGELFF	TGTGCCAGCAGCTTGGCCGCGCAGGGGGTCGGCACCGGGGAGCTGTTTTTT
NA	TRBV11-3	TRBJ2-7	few	CASSRTRGYEQYF	TGTGCCAGCAGCCGGACCCGGGGCTACGAGCAGTACTTC
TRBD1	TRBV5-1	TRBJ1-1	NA	CASSTYRGTEAFF	TGCGCCAGCAGCACCTACAGGGGCACTGAAGCTTTCTTT
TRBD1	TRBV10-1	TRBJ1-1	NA	CASSEDREDTEAFF	TGCGCCAGCAGTGAGGACAGGGAGGACACTGAAGCTTTCTTT
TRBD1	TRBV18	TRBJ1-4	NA	CASSPPGTVVEKLFF	TGTGCCAGCTCACCACCCGGGACAGTGGTTGAAAAACTGTTTTTT
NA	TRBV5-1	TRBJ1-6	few	CASSIRTARGSPLHF	TGCGCCAGCAGCATCAGGACGGCCCGGGGTTCACCCCTCCACTTT
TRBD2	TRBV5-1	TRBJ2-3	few	CASSSTSGGANSQYF	TGCGCCAGCAGCTCAACTAGCGGGGGGGCTAATTCGCAGTATTTT
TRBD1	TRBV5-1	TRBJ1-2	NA	CASSLPGTGGDGYTF	TGCGCCAGCAGCTTGCCCGGGACAGGGGGCGATGGCTACACCTTC
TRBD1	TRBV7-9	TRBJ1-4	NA	CASSLLRQGPNEKLFF	TGTGCCAGCAGCTTACTCCGACAGGGACCTAATGAAAAACTGTTTTTT
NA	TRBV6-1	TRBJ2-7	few	CASSLTGSSYEQYF	TGTGCCAGCAGCCTAACAGGGAGCTCCTACGAGCAGTACTTC
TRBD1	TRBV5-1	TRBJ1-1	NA	CASSLVQGDQAEAFF	TGCGCCAGCAGCTTGGTACAGGGGGATCAGGCTGAAGCTTTCTTT
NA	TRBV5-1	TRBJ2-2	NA	CASSFSSGELFF	TGCGCCAGCAGCTTCTCGAGCGGGGAGCTGTTTTTT
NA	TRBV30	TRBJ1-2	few	CAWVLPGAGYTF	TGTGCCTGGGTTTTACCCGGTGCTGGCTACACCTTC
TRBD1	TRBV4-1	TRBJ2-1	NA	CASSRIPGQGGNEQFF	TGCGCCAGCAGCCGAATACCGGGACAGGGTGGGAATGAGCAGTTCTTC
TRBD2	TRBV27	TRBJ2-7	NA	CASTDIRGGCGYEQYF	TGTGCCAGCACCGACATCCGGGGGGGGTGTGGGTACGAGCAGTACTTC
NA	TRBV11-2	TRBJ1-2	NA	CASSPQDNYGYTF	TGTGCCAGCAGCCCACAAGATAACTATGGCTACACCTTC
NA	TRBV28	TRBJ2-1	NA	CASSFPTGTRRNEQFF	TGTGCCAGCAGTTTCCCGACCGGGACTCGTCGCAATGAGCAGTTCTTC
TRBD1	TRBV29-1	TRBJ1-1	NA	CSVSGQADTEAFF	TGCAGCGTTTCTGGACAGGCGGACACTGAAGCTTTCTTT
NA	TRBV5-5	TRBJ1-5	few	CASSRAVNQPQHF	TGTGCCAGCAGCCGAGCCGTGAATCAGCCCCAGCATTTT
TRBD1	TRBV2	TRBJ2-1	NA	CASRTGLGGNEQFF	TGTGCCAGCAGGACAGGGCTAGGTGGTAATGAGCAGTTCTTC
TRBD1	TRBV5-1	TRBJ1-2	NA	CASSSGRQGVDGYTF	TGCGCCAGCAGCAGCGGGCGACAGGGGGTCGATGGCTACACCTTC
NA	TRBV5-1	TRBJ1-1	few	CASSATGNTEAFF	TGCGCCAGCAGCGCGACAGGGAACACTGAAGCTTTCTTT
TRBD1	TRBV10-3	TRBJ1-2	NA	CAIRGDRDESGYTF	TGTGCCATCAGAGGGGACAGGGATGAATCTGGCTACACCTTC
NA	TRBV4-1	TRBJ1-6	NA	CASSQDRVRNLNSPLHF	TGCGCCAGCAGCCAAGATCGGGTACGGAATCTAAATTCACCCCTCCACTTT
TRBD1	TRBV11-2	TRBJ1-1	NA	CASSYRDRENTEAFF	TGTGCCAGCAGCTACCGGGACAGAGAGAACACTGAAGCTTTCTTT
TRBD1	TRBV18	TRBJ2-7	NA	CASSPSGQAYEQYF	TGTGCCAGCTCACCCTCGGGACAGGCTTACGAGCAGTACTTC
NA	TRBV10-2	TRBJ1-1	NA	CASSERAGDGNTEAFF	TGCGCCAGCAGTGAGAGGGCAGGGGATGGGAACACTGAAGCTTTCTTT
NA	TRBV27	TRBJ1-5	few	CASSLDRNQPQHF	TGTGCCAGCAGTCTGGACAGAAACCAGCCCCAGCATTTT
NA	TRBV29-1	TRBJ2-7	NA	CSVDSRGELHF	TGCAGCGTTGATAGCAGGGGCGAACTACACTTC
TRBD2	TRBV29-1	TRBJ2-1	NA	CSVERPSGGPNEQFF	TGCAGCGTTGAAAGGCCTAGCGGGGGGCCCAATGAGCAGTTCTTC
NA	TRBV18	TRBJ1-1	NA	CASSPLGGERNTEAFF	TGTGCCAGCTCACCCTTGGGGGGGGAAAGGAACACTGAAGCTTTCTTT
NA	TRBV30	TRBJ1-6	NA	CAWSRGGNSPLHF	TGTGCCTGGAGTCGGGGGGGTAATTCACCCCTCCACTTT
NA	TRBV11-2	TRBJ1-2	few	CASSLGNRVRGYTF	TGTGCCAGCAGCTTAGGGAACAGGGTTCGGGGCTACACCTTC
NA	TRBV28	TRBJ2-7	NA	CASSLSPYEQYF	TGTGCCAGCAGTTTATCTCCCTACGAGCAGTACTTC
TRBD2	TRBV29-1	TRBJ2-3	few	CSVAVTGTTEPPDTQYF	TGCAGCGTTGCCGTAACCGGGACTACCGAACCCCCAGATACGCAGTATTTT
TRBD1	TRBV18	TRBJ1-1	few	CASSPRRTGGPSGTEAFF	TGTGCCAGCTCCCCCCGGAGGACAGGGGGCCCCTCAGGGACTGAAGCTTTCTTT
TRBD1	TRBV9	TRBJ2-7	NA	CASSAGTGTEQYF	TGTGCCAGCAGCGCCGGGACAGGGACCGAGCAGTACTTC
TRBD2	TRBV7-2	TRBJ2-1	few	CASTKWASGGYNEQFF	TGTGCCAGCACCAAGTGGGCTAGCGGGGGTTACAATGAGCAGTTCTTC